This T cell receptor (beta chain) is from a study of blood T cell repertoires in COVID-19 (TCRdb year 2020). Looking at the study overall: Samples from collaborators originated in the United States, Italy and Spain and spanned both the acute and convalescent phases of COVID-19. Where HLA class I and class II types were available, the types were taken from metadata supplied by the sample provider, not from assay-based typing. The repertoires were released in a freely available public database meant as a resource for research on the immune response to SARS-CoV-2. The material from the prospective study consisted of cDNA or gDNA derived from T cells, B-cell-depleted T cells, or PBMCs. Subjects who had been exposed to COVID-19, were actively infected with it, or had recovered from it provided the deeply sampled blood TCRbeta repertoires that made up the dataset. Sample metadata almost always included a de-identified subject ID, COVID-19 status, age in years and sex. Samples came from the ongoing ImmuneRACE study (first 160 participants) plus 1,254 subjects from 6 global collaborators.

Via the germline V gene (reference sequence), CDR1 is SGHNT and CDR2 YYREEE. Measured from the cysteine to the phenylalanine, the CDR3 is 13 residues long. Kept here is only the CDR3 DNA, which spans 39 bases and is read in frame from base 1. V is reduced by 4 bases and J by 6 bases, leaving a spacing of 11 bases between them. As concerns this clone: This receptor's antigen is unknown. The input lacks base qualities; no much larger clone sits a single base away.

TCRbeta CDR3 regions were amplified from genomic DNA by means of the immunoSEQ Assay, a bias-controlled multiplex PCR. The paper's data handling went like this. The number of nucleated cells in each sample was estimated by amplification of reference gene primers within the assay. To quantify the absolute abundance of each unique TCRbeta CDR3 rearrangement, sequence reads were collapsed and filtered. Productive Simpson clonality was computed per sample as the square root of Simpson's diversity index over productive rearrangements. In TCRdb, the immuneACCESS table is reduced to in-frame sequences with V and J assigned. These tables do not hold every clone; where another copy was compared, an unresolved V gene accounts for under half, and the others remain unexplained. That table supplies the V and J calls and clone size; D and trimming were determined from the DNA. In this sample the table shows fewer than 400,000 clones, approximately 83% of which occur a single time. The ten largest make up around 2.2% of the sample.

Paper-wide results and their limitations: How much clinical and demographic metadata was included differed by source and by participant, and the metadata was provided uncurated.

In the prospective study, participants were roughly 18 to 95 years old, resided in about two dozen geographic areas of the United States, and were enrolled through a virtual design. Cohort assignment in the prospective study relied on participant-reported clinical history from a screening survey and a study questionnaire. ImmuneRACE Cohort 3 recovered participants were defined by two consecutive negative NP/OP PCR tests, healthcare professional clearance, or symptom resolution. Each participant in the prospective study had whole blood, serum and a nasopharyngeal or oropharyngeal swab collected by mobile phlebotomists. Participants in the prospective study had the option to provide additional blood draws and questionnaires over an approximately 2-month period. Blood samples from the prospective study were shipped frozen or at room temperature prior to DNA extraction.

This receptor was taken from a man aged 25 to 40 who had recovered from COVID-19. In this chain, TRBV5-4 is recombined with TRBJ2-1; a confident D gene designation cannot be given. The sequenced sample consisted of PBMCs or T cells enriched from blood (not recorded which). The CDR3 amino acid sequence is: CASSPVPSNEQFF. The DNA sequence is as follows: TGTGCCAGCAGCCCCGTCCCGAGCAATGAGCAGTTCTTC. Extended through the reference TRBV5-4 and TRBJ2-1 proteins, this CDR3 yields the full variable domain: ETGVTQSPTHLIKTRGQQVTLRCSSQSGHNTVSWYQQALGQGPQFIFQYYREEENGRGNFPPRFSGLQFPNYSSELNVNALELDDSALYLCASSPVPSNEQFFGPGTRLTVL.